One sample yielded the 23 T cell receptor beta chains listed below, sequenced in a study of T cells in Graves' hyperthyroidism and ophthalmopathy. Authors of the study amplified TCR beta CDR3 regions from RNA transcripts. The HTBI primer set drove a first-round RT-PCR of the TCR CDR3. Each CDR3 protein gets one entry after TCRdb re-called the multiplex PCR reads with MiXCR. The sample has 300,000 to 450,000 distinct CDR3 sequences; roughly 14% are singletons. Source material: blood. These receptors all stem from a woman aged 18-35 years with Graves' hyperthyroidism that later progressed to Graves' ophthalmopathy.

This clonotype was seen repeatedly, ten times or more. The J gene is TRBJ2-7, the V gene TRBV20-1, with 11 bases that match TRBD2. The trim removed 4 bases at V and 5 bases at J, leaving 7 bases unmatched. Germline CDR1 and CDR2: DFQATT and SNEGSKA (reference sequence). The CDR3 spans 14 residues. CDR3 residues: CSAKNSGRAHEQYF. The CDR3 DNA reads as TGCAGTGCTAAGAATAGCGGGAGGGCCCACGAGCAGTACTTC.

This sequence joins TRBV7-9 and TRBJ1-6, with no clear D. This CDR3 spans 17 amino acids. Germline V CDR1 and CDR2: SEHNR, FQNEAQ (reference sequence). The germline V and J ends were trimmed by 4 bases and 5 bases, with 18 bases remaining between them. The CDR3 bases are TGTGCCAGCAGCTCGCCATTGTCGGGGAAGGATAATTCACCCCTCCACTTT. It yields the protein CASSSPLSGKDNSPLHF. Based on the CDR3 plus reference TRBV7-9 and TRBJ1-6, the full variable domain is DTGVSQNPRHKITKRGQNVTFRCDPISEHNRLYWYRQTLGQGPEFLTYFQNEAQLEKSRLLSDRFSAERPKGSFSTLEIQRTEQGDSAMYLCASSSPLSGKDNSPLHFGNGTRLTVT.

The chain employs TRBV28 and TRBJ2-2, with TRBD2 matching over 8 bases. Germline values: CDR1 MDHEN, CDR2 SYDVKM. The J segment lost 4 bases and the V segment lost 5 bases, leaving 9 bases of the junction unmatched. CDR3 length: 16 residues. CDR3 sequence (DNA): TGTGCCAGCAGTGTCGGGGGGGGCGATGGCACCGGGGAGCTGTTTTTT. This translates into CASSVGGGDGTGELFF.

This clonotype was counted only a few times. A much bigger clone sits one base away, suggesting this may be a read error. The rearrangement links TRBV11-2 to TRBJ1-4; tentative D call: TRBD1 (5 bases). CDR1 SGHAT and CDR2 FQNNGV come from the germline V gene. CDR3 length equals 15 residues. The CDR3 here is CASNLAGTGNEKLFF. CDR3 in DNA: TGTGCCAGCAACTTAGCAGGGACGGGTAATGAAAAACTGTTTTTT.

The chain has TRBV6-7 and TRBJ2-5; D is possibly TRBD1 (5 bases). TRBV6-7 is flagged as an ORF with uncertain function. The CDR3 extends over 14 amino acids. Trimming shortened V by 8 bases and J by 7 bases, and 20 bases separated the two germline ends. CDR3 nucleotides: TGTGCCAGCCAAAAGGGTGGGGCCTCAGGGACCCAGTACTTC. As protein: CASQKGGASGTQYF.

This clonotype was observed a handful of times. The rearrangement links TRBV15 to TRBJ1-1; weak D call: TRBD1 (5 bases). The CDR3 has 16 amino acids. Trimming removed 0 bases from V and 6 bases from J, with 17 bases in between. Per the germline V gene, CDR1 is LNHNV and CDR2 is YYDKDF (reference sequence). The DNA for the CDR3 is TGTGCCACCAGCAGAGATTTCAGGGAAGGGAGGGCTGAAGCTTTCTTT. The encoded protein is CATSRDFREGRAEAFF.

The table lists this clonotype with a few counts. The gene calls are TRBV29-1 and TRBJ2-7; TRBD1 matches 9 bases. Per germline, CDR1 SQVTM and CDR2 ANQGSEA. The CDR3 runs 14 residues. With 2 bases clipped from V and 2 bases from J, the junction kept 4 bases outside the gene matches. The CDR3: CSVERRDRAYEQYF. CDR3 in DNA: TGCAGCGTTGAAAGGCGGGACAGGGCCTACGAGCAGTACTTC.

The chain uses TRBV20-1 and TRBJ2-1; weak D call: TRBD2 (6 bases). Trimming cost V 4 bases and J 7 bases, with 17 bases left between them. This CDR3 is built from 14 residues. Germline V CDR1 and CDR2: DFQATT, SNEGSKA (reference sequence). The CDR3 region is CSANGLTYANEQFF. For the CDR3, the DNA is TGCAGTGCTAACGGACTAACCTACGCGAATGAGCAGTTCTTC.

V usage is TRBV19 and J usage is TRBJ2-3; D possibly uses TRBD1 or TRBD2 (5 bases each). Germline CDR1 LNHDA, CDR2 SQIVND (reference sequence). CDR3 size: 15 residues. V gave up 5 bases and J gave up 5 bases, with 17 bases separating them. The CDR3 nucleotides read TGTGCCAGTAGTCCCAAGGGGAGCGGACTAGATACGCAGTATTTT. Residues: CASSPKGSGLDTQYF.

This clonotype has ten or more counts. No DNA is shown, since the ends of the CDR3 on it are uncertain; the CDR3 is the one TCRdb lists. The gene calls are TRBV6-1 and TRBJ2-1; the D segment call TRBD1 is taken from the table without a DNA check. The CDR3 length equals 14 residues, ends included. CDR1 is MNHNS and CDR2 is SASEGT in the germline V gene. The CDR3 is CASNSGQGANEQFF.

This clonotype was seen at least ten times. V and J are TRBV27 and TRBJ2-2; D is unresolved. The CDR3 has 12 residues. The V gene lost 4 bases and the J gene lost 5 bases, with 5 bases spanning the gap. The germline V gene encodes CDR1 MNHEY and CDR2 SMNVEV (reference sequence). The CDR3 region is CASSSGTGELFF. CDR3 bases: TGTGCCAGCAGTTCCGGGACCGGGGAGCTGTTTTTT.

This clonotype was found many times. This chain uses TRBV10-3 with TRBJ1-1; D unclear. CDR3 length: 13 amino acids. V gave up 2 bases and J gave up 1 base, with 5 bases separating them. Per germline, CDR1 ENHRY and CDR2 SYGVKD. CDR3 region: CAISEITNTEAFF. The CDR3 nucleotides read TGTGCCATCAGTGAGATAACGAACACTGAAGCTTTCTTT.

The chain links TRBV4-1 to TRBJ2-3; D might be TRBD1 (7 bases). Germline V gene lookup returns CDR1 MGHRA and CDR2 YSYEKL. V lost 3 bases and J 6 bases, leaving 22 bases between the germline ends. The CDR3 runs to 17 residues. DNA for the CDR3: TGCGCCAGCAGCCAGGTATTACGGAGGGGGCGAGCGGATACGCAGTATTTT. Its protein product is CASSQVLRRGRADTQYF.

The chain carries TRBV6-1 and TRBJ1-1; the D gene is possibly TRBD1 (5 bases). Looked up from germline, CDR1 is MNHNS and CDR2 is SASEGT. The CDR3 is 14 residues long. V was cut by 1 base and J by 3 bases, with 9 bases left in between. The chain's CDR3 is CASSEVGGDTEAFF. The CDR3, as DNA: TGTGCCAGCAGTGAAGTGGGGGGGGACACTGAAGCTTTCTTT.

This clonotype was seen repeatedly, ten times or more. This chain joins TRBV5-1 and TRBJ2-1; D is perhaps TRBD2 (6 bases). V lost 0 bases to trimming and J lost 5 bases, with 12 bases between them. CDR3 length equals 15 residues. The germline V gene encodes CDR1 SGHRS and CDR2 YFSETQ. The CDR3 nucleotides are TGCGCCAGCAGCTTGGTAGCTGCGGGGAACAATGAGCAGTTCTTC. Protein product: CASSLVAAGNNEQFF.

Many counts were recorded for this clonotype. The chain uses TRBV11-2 and TRBJ2-2; D is possibly TRBD1 (8 bases). Per germline, CDR1 SGHAT and CDR2 FQNNGV. Between the trimmed V and J ends, which lost 6 bases and 6 bases, there was a span of 17 bases. CDR3 size: 15 residues. In nucleotides, the CDR3 is TGTGCCAGCAGGAGGACAGGGAGGGGGTCCGGGGAGCTGTTTTTT. Protein: CASRRTGRGSGELFF.

This rearrangement joins TRBV27 to TRBJ1-1; 7 bases are a match to TRBD1. The germline V gene has CDR1 MNHEY and CDR2 SMNVEV (reference sequence). The CDR3 contains 14 residues. V gave up 1 base and J gave up 5 bases; unmatched junction bases: 4. In DNA, the CDR3 is TGTGCCAGCAGTTTATTCTCAGGGGGAACTGAAGCTTTCTTT. It is translated as CASSLFSGGTEAFF.

As for this clonotype: Mismatch with germline at one junction end may stem from a read error. The chain links TRBV5-1 to TRBJ2-1; 9 bases fit TRBD2. Germline CDR1 and CDR2: SGHRS and YFSETQ. There are 17 residues in the CDR3. CDR3 nucleotides: TGCGCCAGCGCACCGGCGGGAGGGCGAAATTCCTACAATGAGCAGTCCTTC. Protein sequence: CASAPAGGRNSYNEQSF.

Many counts were recorded for this clonotype. The chain joins TRBV20-1 to TRBJ2-1; tentative D call: TRBD2 (6 bases). Looked up from germline, CDR1 is DFQATT and CDR2 is SNEGSKA (reference sequence). V shed 1 base and J shed 3 bases, with 19 bases lying between them. The CDR3 extends over 17 amino acids. CDR3 bases: TGCAGTGCTAGAGGGGGGGTCGGTCCTACCCACTACAATGAGCAGTTCTTC. This sequence encodes CSARGGVGPTHYNEQFF.

This clonotype came up many times. This chain links TRBV3-1 with TRBJ2-1, with 11 bases aligning to TRBD2. The CDR3 length is 15 residues. Per the germline V gene, CDR1 is LGHDT and CDR2 is YNNKEL (reference sequence). J lost 3 bases, V lost 3 bases, and 1 base had no gene match. The CDR3 here is CASSHTSGSYNEQFF. Written as DNA, the CDR3 is TGTGCCAGCAGCCATACTAGCGGGAGCTACAATGAGCAGTTCTTC.

In this sample, this clonotype turned up many times. This chain connects TRBV20-1 to TRBJ2-5; perhaps TRBD1 as D (5 bases). Germline V gene sequence: CDR1 DFQATT, CDR2 SNEGSKA (reference sequence). V dropped 5 bases and J dropped 4 bases, with 20 bases sitting between them. This CDR3 is 15 amino acids long. In DNA, the CDR3 is TGCAGTGCTCCATCTCAGGGTTCGGTTAGAGAGACCCAGTACTTC. Protein: CSAPSQGSVRETQYF.

The chain carries TRBV3-1 and TRBJ1-6, with D perhaps TRBD1 (5 bases). Germline V gene data show CDR1 as LGHDT and CDR2 as YNNKEL (reference sequence). V was cut by 7 bases and J by 8 bases, with 18 bases left in between. The CDR3 has 15 amino acids. The CDR3 DNA is TGTGCCAGCAACCTTCATGGGGGTGAGCATTCACCCCTCCACTTT. Protein sequence: CASNLHGGEHSPLHF.

This chain joins TRBV6-1 and TRBJ1-6; D gene ambiguous. The CDR3 runs to 14 residues. V was shortened by 1 base and J by 9 bases, with 10 bases between the two germline ends. Germline values: CDR1 MNHNS, CDR2 SASEGT. DNA for the CDR3: TGTGCCAGCAGTGAAGTTAGGGCGTCTTCACCCCTCCACTTT. Encoded protein: CASSEVRASSPLHF.